The clone carrying this T cell receptor (beta chain) was seen a few times. What it recognizes is unknown. The protocol was immunoSEQ multiplex PCR, while the TCRdb copy is restricted to in-frame clones and leaves out a portion. The data hold some 50,000 clones, with roughly 80% observed a single time. Time point specified: week 47, end of study. Doses of 300 ug of mutant IDH1 20-mer peptide were given with topical imiquimod. The data belong to a study of a mutant IDH1 vaccine in newly diagnosed glioma. Across the study: Treated individuals were around 60% male and approximately 40% female, averaging roughly 40 years of age.

The material was PBMCs, obtained from a glioma patient whose treatment included an IDH1 peptide vaccine. The TCR comes from a woman aged 25 to 39 with glioma. Some clones in this sample may be carry-over from other donors' samples.

The CDR3 DNA sequence: TGTGCCACCTCCCCGGGACAGACCAATCAGCCCCAGCATTTT. The encoded protein is CATSPGQTNQPQHF. This rearrangement joins TRBV28 to TRBJ1-5; 7 positions match TRBD1. V lost 10 bases, J lost 3 bases, and 9 bases stayed unmatched. Germline V gene sequence: CDR1 MDHEN, CDR2 SYDVKM. The CDR3 totals 14 residues. The complete variable domain, with remaining parts taken from reference TRBV28 and TRBJ1-5, reads DVKVTQSSRYLVKRTGEKVFLECVQDMDHENMFWYRQDPGLGLRLIYFSYDVKMKEKGDIPEGYSVSREKKERFSLILESASTNQTSMYLCATSPGQTNQPQHFGDGTRLSIL.